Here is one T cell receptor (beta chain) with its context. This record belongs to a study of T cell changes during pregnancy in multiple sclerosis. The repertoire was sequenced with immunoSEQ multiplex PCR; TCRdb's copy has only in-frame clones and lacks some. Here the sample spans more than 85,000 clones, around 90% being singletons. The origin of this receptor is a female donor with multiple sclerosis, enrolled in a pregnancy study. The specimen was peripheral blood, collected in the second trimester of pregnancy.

Written as DNA, the CDR3 is TGTGCCAGCAGAGAGACAGGGGAAATATACAATGAGCAGTTCTTC. Its translation: CASRETGEIYNEQFF. V and J are TRBV6-5 and TRBJ2-1; 8 bases align to TRBD1. The CDR3 extends over 15 amino acids. The germline V gene has CDR1 MNHEY and CDR2 SVGAGI. Trimming at V came to 6 bases and at J to 4 bases, leaving 8 bases not matched to a gene.